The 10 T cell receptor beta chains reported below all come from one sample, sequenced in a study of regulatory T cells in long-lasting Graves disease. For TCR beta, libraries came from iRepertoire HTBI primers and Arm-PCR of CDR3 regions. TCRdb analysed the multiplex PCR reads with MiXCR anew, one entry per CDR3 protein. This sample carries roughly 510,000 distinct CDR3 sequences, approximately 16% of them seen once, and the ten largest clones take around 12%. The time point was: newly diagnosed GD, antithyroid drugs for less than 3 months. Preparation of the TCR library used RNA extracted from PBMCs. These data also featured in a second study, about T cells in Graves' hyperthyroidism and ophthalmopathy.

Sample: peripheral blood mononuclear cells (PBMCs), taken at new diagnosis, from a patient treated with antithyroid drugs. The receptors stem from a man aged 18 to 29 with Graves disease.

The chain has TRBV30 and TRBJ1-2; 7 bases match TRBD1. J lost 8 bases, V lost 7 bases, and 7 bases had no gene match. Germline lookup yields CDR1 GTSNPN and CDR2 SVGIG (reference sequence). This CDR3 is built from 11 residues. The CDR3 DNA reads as TGTGCCTCCCCCCAGGGGGTAGGCTACACCTTC. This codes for CASPQGVGYTF.

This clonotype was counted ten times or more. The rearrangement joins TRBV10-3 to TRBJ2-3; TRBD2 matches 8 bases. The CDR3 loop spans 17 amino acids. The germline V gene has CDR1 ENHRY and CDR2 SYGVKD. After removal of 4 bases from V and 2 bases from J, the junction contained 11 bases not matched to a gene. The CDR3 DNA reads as TGTGCCATCAGTGTAGGCAGGGAGCGGGAGTTCACAGATACGCAGTATTTT. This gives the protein CAISVGREREFTDTQYF.

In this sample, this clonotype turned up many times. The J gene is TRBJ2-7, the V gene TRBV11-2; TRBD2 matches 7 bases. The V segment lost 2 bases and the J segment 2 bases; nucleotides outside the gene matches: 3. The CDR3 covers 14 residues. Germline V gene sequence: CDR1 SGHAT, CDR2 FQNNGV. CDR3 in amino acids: CASSLTSVTYEQYF. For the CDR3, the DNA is TGTGCCAGCAGCTTAACTAGCGTCACCTACGAGCAGTACTTC.

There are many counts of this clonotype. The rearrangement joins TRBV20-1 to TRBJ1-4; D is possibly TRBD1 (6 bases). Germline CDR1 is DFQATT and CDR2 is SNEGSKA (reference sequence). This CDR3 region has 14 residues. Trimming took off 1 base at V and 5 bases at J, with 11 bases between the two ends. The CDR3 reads CSARGGGGNEKLFF. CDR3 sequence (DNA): TGCAGTGCTAGAGGAGGGGGAGGAAATGAAAAACTGTTTTTT.

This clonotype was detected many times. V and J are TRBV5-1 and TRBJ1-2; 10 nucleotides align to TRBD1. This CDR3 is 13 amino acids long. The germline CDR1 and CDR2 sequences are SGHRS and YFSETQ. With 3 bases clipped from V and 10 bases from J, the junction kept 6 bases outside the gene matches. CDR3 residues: CASSSGTGDSYTF. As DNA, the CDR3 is TGCGCCAGCAGCTCCGGGACAGGGGATTCCTACACCTTC. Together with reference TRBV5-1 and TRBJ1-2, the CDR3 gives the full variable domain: KAGVTQTPRYLIKTRGQQVTLSCSPISGHRSVSWYQQTPGQGLQFLFEYFSETQRNKGNFPGRFSGRQFSNSRSEMNVSTLELGDSALYLCASSSGTGDSYTFGSGTRLTVV.

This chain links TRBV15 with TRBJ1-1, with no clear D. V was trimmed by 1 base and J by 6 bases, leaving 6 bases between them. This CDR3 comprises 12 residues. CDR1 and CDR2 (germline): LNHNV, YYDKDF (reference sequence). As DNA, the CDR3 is TGTGCCACCAGCAGAGGCGGATCTGAAGCTTTCTTT. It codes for CATSRGGSEAFF.

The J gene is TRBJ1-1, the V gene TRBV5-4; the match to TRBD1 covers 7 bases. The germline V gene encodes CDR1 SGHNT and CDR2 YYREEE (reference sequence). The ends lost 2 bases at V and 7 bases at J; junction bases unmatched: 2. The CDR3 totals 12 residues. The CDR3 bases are TGTGCCAGCAGCTTCAGGGGGATTGAAGCTTTCTTT. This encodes CASSFRGIEAFF.

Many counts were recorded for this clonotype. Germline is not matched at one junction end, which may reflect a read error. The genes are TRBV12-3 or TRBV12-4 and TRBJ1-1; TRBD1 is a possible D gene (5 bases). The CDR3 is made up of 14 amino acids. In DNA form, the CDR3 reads TGCGCCAGCAGCTTTTCCGGGGGAAACACTGAAGCTTTCTTT. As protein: CASSFSGGNTEAFF.

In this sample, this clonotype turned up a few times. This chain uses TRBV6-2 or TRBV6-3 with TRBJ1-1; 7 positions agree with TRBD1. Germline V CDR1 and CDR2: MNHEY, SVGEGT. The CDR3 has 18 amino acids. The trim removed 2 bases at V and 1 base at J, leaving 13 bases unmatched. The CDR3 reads CASSYNPRLGQKNTEAFF. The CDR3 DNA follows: TGTGCCAGCAGTTACAACCCCCGATTGGGACAGAAGAACACTGAAGCTTTCTTT.

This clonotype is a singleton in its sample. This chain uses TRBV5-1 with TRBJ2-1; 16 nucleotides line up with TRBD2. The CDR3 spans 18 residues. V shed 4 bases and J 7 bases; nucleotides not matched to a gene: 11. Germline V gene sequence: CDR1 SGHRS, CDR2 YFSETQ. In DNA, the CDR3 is TGCGCCAGCAGCGCTAACCCGGGACTAGCGGGAGGGGAAAATGAGCAGTTCTTC. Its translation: CASSANPGLAGGENEQFF. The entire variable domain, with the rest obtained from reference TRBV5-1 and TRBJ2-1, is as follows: KAGVTQTPRYLIKTRGQQVTLSCSPISGHRSVSWYQQTPGQGLQFLFEYFSETQRNKGNFPGRFSGRQFSNSRSEMNVSTLELGDSALYLCASSANPGLAGGENEQFFGPGTRLTVL.